This T cell receptor beta chain was sequenced in a study of blood T cells in healthy people across ages. As to this clonotype: Its antigen is currently unknown.

This CDR3 comprises 13 residues. The V and J ends lost 4 bases and 8 bases respectively, with 14 bases between them. Per the germline V gene, CDR1 is MNHNS and CDR2 is SASEGT. PCR was performed a second time for about 6 to 12 cycles using a sample-barcoded 5' primer and a J-beta primer mix. Template switching added a 12-random-nucleotide identifier to every cDNA molecule. Researchers report that each sample yielded at least 2.5 million CDR3-containing paired-end reads. TCRdb re-called the 5' RACE reads through MiXCR, storing one row per CDR3 protein. The table includes 600,000 to 900,000 distinct CDR3 sequences, 20% to 30% detected once. Study findings and constraints: Older individuals had lower TCR beta diversity per million T cells (the decline was roughly linear).

This sample was also put to use in a study of T cells of mothers and their children. This second report adds: Overlap in related mother-child pairs always slightly exceeded unrelated pairs, never significantly.

This chain links TRBV6-1 with TRBJ2-5; D assignment may be TRBD1 or TRBD2 (5 bases each). The origin of this receptor is a boy between 10 and 17 years old in good health. Sequences were obtained from blood. CDR3 sequence reads: CASSGWDLSTQYF. CDR3 nucleotides: TGTGCCAGCAGTGGCTGGGACCTTTCTACCCAGTACTTC.